A single sample gave rise to the 14 T cell receptor beta chains below, sequenced in a study of memory CD4+ T cells and cytomegalovirus serostatus. Measured with immunoSEQ multiplex PCR; TCRdb has only the in-frame clones, and not every one. Of about 52,000 clones in the sample, about three quarters were seen once. The sort gate was single viable CD3+CD4+CD8-CD45RO+ cells for memory CD4+ T cells. Sequencing input: memory CD4+ T cells from blood. The receptors come from an adult in good health and CMV-seropositive.

The V and J genes are TRBV5-1 and TRBJ2-7; 8 bases are a match to TRBD1. From germline, CDR1 is SGHRS and CDR2 YFSETQ. The CDR3 sequence is 14 residues long. With V trimmed by 1 base and J by 6 bases, 6 bases remained unmatched. Here the CDR3 DNA reads TGCGCCAGCAGCTTGAAATTGACAGGGGTCGAGCAGTACTTC. Its translation: CASSLKLTGVEQYF.

V usage is TRBV7-9 and J usage is TRBJ2-1; D is possibly TRBD1 or TRBD2 (5 bases each). The CDR3 is made up of 19 amino acids. From germline, CDR1 is SEHNR and CDR2 FQNEAQ (reference sequence). V dropped 1 base and J dropped 5 bases, with 24 bases sitting between them. CDR3 coding DNA: TGTGCCAGCAGCTTAGAAAAGGGTTATGGGGGATCATCTCACAATGAGCAGTTCTTC. Translated: CASSLEKGYGGSSHNEQFF.

In regard to this clone: Other DNA sequences within the sample encode an identical CDR3. V is TRBV14 and J is TRBJ1-2, with D uncertain. Trimming left V 4 bases short and J 4 bases short, with 10 bases between. The germline V gene encodes CDR1 SGHDN and CDR2 FVKESK. CDR3 length: 13 amino acids. Here the CDR3 DNA reads TGTGCCAGCAGCCCGGCCCGGGGCTATGGCTACACCTTC. Translation gives CASSPARGYGYTF.

The chain recombines TRBV6-5 with TRBJ2-1; TRBD2 is a possible D gene (6 bases). Germline V gives CDR1 MNHEY, CDR2 SVGAGI. Trimming pared 2 bases from V and 5 bases from J, leaving 16 bases between. The CDR3 sequence is 16 residues long. The CDR3 protein is CASSYRLALLHNEQFF. The CDR3 nucleotides are TGTGCCAGCAGTTACAGGCTAGCGCTTCTTCACAATGAGCAGTTCTTC.

This clone was seen only once. V and J are TRBV27 and TRBJ1-2, with a weak D call TRBD1 (5 bases). Germline V lookup: CDR1 MNHEY, CDR2 SMNVEV (reference sequence). This CDR3 spans 14 amino acids. The germline V and J ends were trimmed by 3 bases and 8 bases, with 16 bases remaining between them. The CDR3, as DNA: TGTGCCAGCAGTTTTTCGGGGCCTAAGGTAGGCTACACCTTC. Encoded protein: CASSFSGPKVGYTF.

The chain joins TRBV7-9 to TRBJ1-2, with no clear D. There are 12 residues in the CDR3. The germline V gene has CDR1 SEHNR and CDR2 FQNEAQ (reference sequence). Between the trimmed V and J ends, which lost 6 bases and 8 bases, there was a span of 13 bases. The CDR3 loop is CASRTNSFGYTF. The CDR3 DNA is TGTGCCAGCAGAACGAACAGCTTCGGCTACACCTTC.

The chain carries TRBV6-1 and TRBJ2-3; unclear D gene. The germline V and J ends were trimmed by 2 bases and 6 bases, with 6 bases remaining between them. Germline CDR1 is MNHNS and CDR2 is SASEGT. This CDR3 is 12 amino acids long. The chain's CDR3 is CASSERMDTQYF. In DNA form, the CDR3 reads TGTGCCAGCAGTGAACGAATGGATACGCAGTATTTT.

The chain is built from TRBV13 and TRBJ2-7, with 10 nucleotides matching TRBD2. This CDR3 is built from 15 residues. Germline V lookup: CDR1 PRHDT, CDR2 FYEKMQ (reference sequence). The V gene end was trimmed by 4 bases and the J gene end by 11 bases; junction bases not matched to a gene: 14. This CDR3 reads CASSSPGLAQKREYF. CDR3 coding DNA: TGTGCCAGCAGCTCGCCGGGACTAGCGCAAAAAAGGGAGTACTTC.

This clone appeared a single time. The chain combines TRBV4-1 with TRBJ1-5; no firm D call. Germline assignment: CDR1 MGHRA and CDR2 YSYEKL. The CDR3 is 17 residues long. Trimming shortened V by 0 bases and J by 4 bases, and 16 bases separated the two germline ends. Here the CDR3 reads CASSQEFAGFGNQPQHF. CDR3 bases: TGCGCCAGCAGCCAAGAGTTCGCGGGATTTGGGAATCAGCCCCAGCATTTT.

The sample holds a few counts of this clone. The V call is TRBV5-6, the J call TRBJ2-2; 8 nucleotides align to TRBD2. Germline CDR1 and CDR2: SGHDT and YYEEEE. The CDR3 extends over 17 amino acids. Unmatched junction bases numbered 14, after V lost 4 bases and J lost 6 bases. CDR3 nucleotides: TGTGCCAGCAGCACGTACACTAGCGGCAACACAGCCGGGGAGCTGTTTTTT. Its translation is CASSTYTSGNTAGELFF.

This clone was detected once. A junction boundary mismatches the germline segment, possibly from a read error. CDR3 nucleotide sequence: TGCGCCAGCAGCCAAGTGGGGGGACAGGGGCCCTACGAGCAGTACTTC. Translating gives CASSQVGGQGPYEQYF. The chain carries TRBV7-2 and TRBJ2-7, with 10 bases fitting TRBD1. Germline CDR1 and CDR2: SGHTA and FQGNSA. This CDR3 region has 16 residues.

V gene TRBV5-6 combines with J gene TRBJ1-2; D perhaps matches TRBD1 (6 bases). V lost 3 bases and J 4 bases, leaving 16 bases between the germline ends. Germline lookup yields CDR1 SGHDT and CDR2 YYEEEE. The CDR3 spans 15 residues. CDR3 bases: TGTGCCAGCAGCTATCTGACAGGAGGGGGCTATGGCTACACCTTC. This gives the protein CASSYLTGGGYGYTF.

The chain has TRBV30 and TRBJ1-1, with no clear D. V lost 3 bases to trimming and J lost 0 bases, with 8 bases between them. The length of the CDR3 is 13 residues. The germline V gene has CDR1 GTSNPN and CDR2 SVGIG (reference sequence). The CDR3 spells CAWRRQVNTEAFF. CDR3 in DNA: TGTGCCTGGAGACGGCAAGTGAACACTGAAGCTTTCTTT.

The V call is TRBV5-1, the J call TRBJ1-1; D is possibly TRBD1 (6 bases). This CDR3 is 12 amino acids long. Germline values: CDR1 SGHRS, CDR2 YFSETQ. V lost 5 bases, J lost 7 bases, and 12 bases lay in between. CDR3 amino acids: CASSYGQSEAFF. The CDR3, as DNA: TGCGCCAGCAGTTACGGACAGAGTGAAGCTTTCTTT.